This T cell receptor (beta chain) was documented in a study of identical twins. Broader study findings: Twin-shared out-of-frame alpha sequences showed excess low generation probability.

Healthy Caucasian donors formed the entire cohort. As to this clonotype: Its matching antigen is unknown.

Trimming took 0 bases from V and 6 from J, leaving 15 bases between them. Germline values: CDR1 SGHRS, CDR2 YFSETQ. This CDR3 is 16 amino acids long. From the 5' RACE reads, TCRdb called clonotypes with MiXCR, one entry per CDR3 protein. The data contain under 300,000 distinct CDR3 sequences, around 8% of them seen just once; the ten biggest clones take up 3%. A further study also used this sample, focusing on yellow fever vaccine responses in identical twins.

Sequences were obtained from CD8+ T cells sorted from blood. The TCR sequence derives from a woman aged 18-30 years in good health. This chain links TRBV5-1 with TRBJ2-2, with D perhaps assigned TRBD1 or TRBD2 (6 bases each). CDR3 in amino acids: CASSLEVSGEAGELFF. The CDR3 DNA is TGCGCCAGCAGCTTGGAGGTATCAGGGGAGGCCGGGGAGCTGTTTTTT.